Below, 30 T cell receptor beta chains from the same sample are listed, as sequenced in a study of T cell responses to AZD1222 COVID-19 vaccine. Data came from immunoSEQ multiplex PCR; TCRdb stores just in-frame clones and leaves some out. Of 110,000 to 150,000 clones in the sample, roughly 90% were seen once. Specimen: peripheral blood, collected on day 0 of AZD1222 vaccination. These receptors all stem from an adult in good health.

The V and J genes are TRBV19 and TRBJ2-5; D gene unclear. The CDR3 has 12 residues. CDR1 is LNHDA and CDR2 is SQIVND in the germline V gene (reference sequence). V was pared by 6 bases and J by 1 base, with 6 bases between. The CDR3 DNA sequence: TGTGCCAGTAGCTGGGGCCAAGAGACCCAGTACTTC. Its translation is CASSWGQETQYF.

The chain is built from TRBV7-2 and TRBJ2-1; a weak D match, TRBD1 (6 bases). The germline V gene encodes CDR1 SGHTA and CDR2 FQGNSA. This CDR3 region has 15 residues. V dropped 1 base and J dropped 7 bases, with 14 bases sitting between them. Written as DNA, the CDR3 is TGTGCCAGCAGCTTAGAAGGGGGAAGGGCAAATGAGCAGTTCTTC. This translates into CASSLEGGRANEQFF.

This chain joins TRBV30 and TRBJ1-5; TRBD1 matches at 8 bases. Unmatched junction bases numbered 7, after V lost 2 bases and J lost 7 bases. CDR3 size: 14 residues. Germline V gene data show CDR1 as GTSNPN and CDR2 as SVGIG (reference sequence). CDR3 loop: CAWSLSGGGQPQHF. DNA of the CDR3: TGTGCCTGGAGTCTCTCAGGGGGCGGACAGCCCCAGCATTTT.

This sequence joins TRBV6-5 and TRBJ2-2; 11 nucleotides align to TRBD2. The V and J ends lost 7 bases and 7 bases, in that order; junction bases with no gene match: 2. CDR1 is MNHEY and CDR2 is SVGAGI in the germline V gene. This CDR3 comprises 13 residues. This CDR3 reads CASKLAGGGELFF. The CDR3 nucleotides are TGTGCCAGCAAGCTAGCGGGAGGCGGGGAGCTGTTTTTT.

This clone was counted once. The chain recombines TRBV7-9 with TRBJ1-2, with TRBD1 matching over 7 bases. Germline trimming cut 5 bases from V and 0 bases from J; bases unmatched to any gene: 6. CDR3 length: 15 amino acids. Germline V CDR1 and CDR2: SEHNR, FQNEAQ (reference sequence). CDR3 coding DNA: TGTGCCAGCAGCCCTACAGGGGTTTCTAACTATGGCTACACCTTC. This sequence encodes CASSPTGVSNYGYTF.

This clone was seen just once. The chain uses TRBV28 and TRBJ1-4; a possible D gene is TRBD1 (5 bases). The ends were cut back, 6 bases at V and 4 bases at J, with 12 bases in the middle. This CDR3 spans 14 amino acids. Germline lookup yields CDR1 MDHEN and CDR2 SYDVKM. The CDR3 region has the DNA TGTGCCAGCAGGCCGCCAGGGCGTAATGAAAAACTGTTTTTT. Amino acids: CASRPPGRNEKLFF.

The V call is TRBV5-4, the J call TRBJ2-7; the D gene is possibly TRBD1 (7 bases). The germline V gene encodes CDR1 SGHNT and CDR2 YYREEE (reference sequence). The CDR3 has 16 amino acids. Trimming pared 4 bases from V and 0 bases from J, leaving 17 bases between. The CDR3 sequence: CASSRGGQVVSYEQYF. CDR3 coding DNA: TGTGCCAGCAGCCGGGGAGGACAGGTTGTCTCCTACGAGCAGTACTTC.

This chain links TRBV10-2 with TRBJ2-7; tentative D call: TRBD1 (6 bases). Germline V gives CDR1 WSHSY, CDR2 SAAADI. The V gene lost 4 bases and the J gene lost 0 bases, with 13 bases spanning the gap. This CDR3 has 15 amino acids. The CDR3 nucleotides are TGCGCCAGCAGTGTCGTGGACAGTAGCTCCTACGAGCAGTACTTC. The encoded protein is CASSVVDSSSYEQYF.

J is TRBJ1-4 and V is TRBV10-1; a possible D gene is TRBD1 (5 bases). Germline V gives CDR1 WNHNN, CDR2 SYGVQD (reference sequence). V dropped 6 bases and J dropped 4 bases, with 15 bases sitting between them. The CDR3 length is 15 residues. CDR3 sequence: CASSDGTAGNEKLFF. DNA of the CDR3: TGCGCCAGCAGCGATGGGACCGCCGGTAATGAAAAACTGTTTTTT.

This chain links TRBV5-1 with TRBJ2-1; no clear D. The germline gives CDR1 SGHRS, CDR2 YFSETQ. This CDR3 spans 13 amino acids. Trimming removed 0 bases at V and 6 bases at J, with 7 bases between. CDR3: CASSLATLNEQFF. As DNA, the CDR3 is TGCGCCAGCAGCTTGGCTACCCTCAATGAGCAGTTCTTC.

V is TRBV10-1 and J is TRBJ2-1; TRBD2 matches 7 bases. Germline V lookup: CDR1 WNHNN, CDR2 SYGVQD (reference sequence). V lost 5 bases to trimming and J lost 4 bases; unmatched junction nucleotides: 5. This CDR3 contains 14 residues. The CDR3 sequence is CASSREAGYNEQFF. CDR3 coding DNA: TGCGCCAGCAGTCGGGAGGCCGGGTACAATGAGCAGTTCTTC.

The chain uses TRBV11-2 and TRBJ2-7, with D possibly being TRBD1 (6 bases). Germline values: CDR1 SGHAT, CDR2 FQNNGV. This CDR3 is built from 15 residues. Trimming removed 4 bases from V and 0 bases from J, with 13 bases in between. The CDR3 reads CASSSGVRTSYEQYF. CDR3 nucleotides: TGTGCCAGCAGCTCAGGGGTCAGAACCTCCTACGAGCAGTACTTC.

The chain carries TRBV27 and TRBJ2-7; D not resolved. The CDR3 totals 12 residues. The germline V and J ends were trimmed by 9 bases and 0 bases, with 9 bases remaining between them. Germline V gene lookup returns CDR1 MNHEY and CDR2 SMNVEV (reference sequence). The CDR3 sequence is CASGRNSYEQYF. The CDR3 DNA follows: TGTGCCAGTGGACGGAACTCCTACGAGCAGTACTTC.

In DNA form, the CDR3 reads TGCGCCAGCAGCCTGCCCACCAACTATGGCTACACCTTC. The encoded protein is CASSLPTNYGYTF. This chain connects TRBV5-1 to TRBJ1-2; D not resolved. V was clipped by 4 bases and J by 2 bases, with 9 bases between them. CDR3 length: 13 amino acids. Looked up from germline, CDR1 is SGHRS and CDR2 is YFSETQ.

The chain couples TRBV7-2 to TRBJ2-5; weak D call: TRBD1 (6 bases). Trimming cost V 5 bases and J 7 bases, with 14 bases left between them. CDR1 is SGHTA and CDR2 is FQGNSA in the germline V gene. The CDR3 length is 13 residues. For the CDR3, the DNA is TGTGCCAGCAGCCACAACAGGGTTGGGACCCAGTACTTC. Its translation: CASSHNRVGTQYF.

The J gene is TRBJ2-1, the V gene TRBV9; maybe TRBD2 (6 bases). The CDR3 totals 15 residues. V lost 0 bases and J lost 9, with 16 bases in between. Per germline, CDR1 SGDLS and CDR2 YYNGEE. The CDR3 nucleotides read TGTGCCAGCAGCGTAGCTAGTTGGGACTCCGGTGAGCAGTTCTTC. Translated: CASSVASWDSGEQFF.

Remarks on this clone: One junction end does not reproduce the germline sequence, and a read error may be involved. The chain links TRBV18 to TRBJ1-1, with D maybe TRBD1 (5 bases). Germline CDR1 reads KGHSH; CDR2 reads LQKENI. The CDR3 extends over 13 amino acids. In nucleotides, the CDR3 is TGTGCCAGCTCACCCATGGAAAGGCAGGGCACAGTCTTT. Translated, it gives CASSPMERQGTVF.

The rearrangement uses TRBV6-5 and TRBJ1-4, with D tentatively TRBD1 (6 bases). Germline V gene lookup returns CDR1 MNHEY and CDR2 SVGAGI. This CDR3 comprises 15 residues. Trimming took 7 bases from V and 7 from J, leaving 19 bases between them. The CDR3 DNA reads as TGTGCCAGCAATCAAGGGGGGGCTACAATTGAAAAACTGTTTTTT. This encodes CASNQGGATIEKLFF.

The V and J genes are TRBV10-1 and TRBJ2-5, with TRBD2 matching 7 bases. The CDR3 loop spans 18 amino acids. V trimming: 0 bases; J trimming: 3 bases; junction bases outside the gene matches: 13. Germline V gene lookup returns CDR1 WNHNN and CDR2 SYGVQD (reference sequence). This CDR3 is CASSESTSLLRGEETQYF. CDR3 nucleotide sequence: TGCGCCAGCAGTGAGTCGACTAGCCTTCTCCGAGGGGAAGAGACCCAGTACTTC.

This rearrangement joins TRBV6-5 to TRBJ2-7; no reliable D call. V lost 6 bases, J lost 3 bases, and 6 bases lay in between. CDR1 MNHEY and CDR2 SVGAGI come from the germline V gene. The CDR3 sequence is 11 residues long. The chain's CDR3 is CASRWGYEQYF. The CDR3 DNA sequence: TGTGCCAGCAGATGGGGCTACGAGCAGTACTTC.

This clone is a singleton in its sample. The CDR3 loop reads CASRPTGGLGEKLFF. CDR3 nucleotide sequence: TGTGCCAGCAGGCCAACAGGGGGCTTGGGTGAAAAACTGTTTTTT. J is TRBJ1-4 and V is TRBV27, with 9 bases lining up with TRBD1. CDR3 size: 15 residues. With 6 bases clipped from V and 7 bases from J, the junction kept 9 bases outside the gene matches. The V gene's germline CDR1 is MNHEY and CDR2 SMNVEV (reference sequence).

On this clone: The sample holds other DNA sequences that translate to the same CDR3. V usage is TRBV6-6 and J usage is TRBJ2-7; D gene ambiguous. Germline CDR1 MNHNY, CDR2 SVGAGI (reference sequence). V was pared by 2 bases and J by 6 bases, with 11 bases between. The CDR3 contains 13 residues. The CDR3 loop is CASSYDGPREQYF. Written as DNA, the CDR3 is TGTGCCAGCAGTTACGACGGTCCGCGCGAGCAGTACTTC.

This clone was observed a few times. Relative to the germline gene, one junction end is altered; a read error may explain this. The chain uses TRBV28 and TRBJ1-1; 8 bases map to TRBD1. The length of the CDR3 is 17 residues. CDR1 and CDR2 from the germline V gene are MDHEN and SYDVKM. The CDR3: CASWPVQAGGMKTEAFF. The DNA for the CDR3 is TGTGCCAGCTGGCCGGTGCAGGCAGGGGGCATGAAGACTGAAGCTTTCTTT.

This chain joins TRBV5-1 and TRBJ2-3; 15 bases line up with TRBD2. CDR3 length: 16 residues. Looked up from germline, CDR1 is SGHRS and CDR2 is YFSETQ. The V segment lost 4 bases and the J segment 6 bases; nucleotides outside the gene matches: 6. As DNA, the CDR3 is TGCGCCAGCAGCAGGACTAGCGGGAGGGATCGGGATACGCAGTATTTT. This gives the protein CASSRTSGRDRDTQYF.

The chain recombines TRBV9 with TRBJ2-1; weak D call: TRBD2 (5 bases). Trimming took off 4 bases at V and 4 bases at J, with 15 bases between the two ends. Germline assignment: CDR1 SGDLS and CDR2 YYNGEE. The CDR3 is 15 residues long. The CDR3 bases are TGTGCCAGCAGCCGCGGGCCGGGGAGATACAATGAGCAGTTCTTC. As protein: CASSRGPGRYNEQFF.

The chain has TRBV10-3 and TRBJ2-3; TRBD2 agrees at 8 bases. From germline, CDR1 is ENHRY and CDR2 SYGVKD. There are 13 residues in the CDR3. CDR3 bases: TGTGCTGGCGGGGGGTTGAGTACAGATACGCAGTATTTT. It encodes CAGGGLSTDTQYF.

The V gene is TRBV28, the J gene TRBJ2-1; D is unresolved. There are 11 residues in the CDR3. From germline, CDR1 is MDHEN and CDR2 SYDVKM. The ends were cut back, 10 bases at V and 4 bases at J, with 8 bases in the middle. As DNA, the CDR3 is TGTGCCACTAGGGCGTACAATGAGCAGTTCTTC. As protein: CATRAYNEQFF.

The chain uses TRBV7-2 and TRBJ2-2, with D unresolved. Trimming left V 1 base short and J 0 bases short, with 9 bases between. Germline CDR1 and CDR2: SGHTA and FQGNSA. The CDR3 spans 16 residues. CDR3 amino acids: CASSLVVTANTGELFF. The CDR3 bases are TGTGCCAGCAGCTTAGTAGTTACCGCGAACACCGGGGAGCTGTTTTTT.

This chain joins TRBV7-2 and TRBJ2-7; 7 nucleotides align to TRBD2. V dropped 4 bases and J dropped 1; count of bases not matched to a gene: 7. This CDR3 is 15 amino acids long. The germline CDR1 and CDR2 sequences are SGHTA and FQGNSA. CDR3 nucleotides: TGTGCCAGCAGCTCCCCTCTGCGGGGGTCCTACGAGCAGTACTTC. This gives the protein CASSSPLRGSYEQYF.

The V gene is TRBV19, the J gene TRBJ2-2; 7 nucleotides align to TRBD1. The CDR3 contains 13 residues. V shed 3 bases, J shed 7 bases, and the junction held 2 bases outside the gene matches. Looked up from germline, CDR1 is LNHDA and CDR2 is SQIVND (reference sequence). This chain's CDR3 is CASSIPGGGELFF. The DNA for the CDR3 is TGTGCCAGTAGTATTCCAGGGGGCGGGGAGCTGTTTTTT.